One T cell receptor (beta chain) is described in this entry. This clonotype came up many times. The clone's antigen remains unknown. No per-base quality is available; no much larger clone lies one base away. The TCR beta CDR3 regions were amplified from the RNA transcripts. A first-round RT-PCR of the TCR CDR3 used the HTBI primer set with the Qiagen OneStep RT-PCR kit. Libraries were constructed in a second round of multiplex PCR, after which size selection and purification were carried out. Libraries were sequenced paired-end with 100 bp reads on an Illumina HiSeq2000. In the original analysis: SOAPnuke was used to process the raw data, throwing out any read that contained adapters or uncalled bases, had a mean Phred below 15, or lacked an exact constant-primer or identifier match. High-quality paired reads were merged with COPE v1.2.5, and unique nucleotide sequences were defined as clonotypes. MiTCR v1.1 was used to align the clonotypes against IMGT TRBV, TRBD and TRBJ reference segments. The analysis was restricted to V-J combinations with a frequency above 0.0001, which together covered 99% to 99.2% of the repertoires. The TCS score was defined as the ratio of F50 (clonal expansion) to E x V (chaos), calculated using BLOSUM62-based TCRdist between CDR3 peptides within each V-J. Welch's t-statistics and random forest reduced 514 V-J features to about 12, which were used in a naive Bayes classifier (R e1071). The public reads were quality trimmed at Q25 with fastp and then assembled into clones with MiXCR by TCRdb, keeping productive beta chains. Identical CDR3 protein sequences are pooled into one entry, listed with their most common genes and DNA. TCRdb, not the authors, supplied the V and J calls. A total of roughly 360,000 distinct CDR3 sequences appear in this sample, about 13% of them only once. Less than 25% of the sample comes from the top ten.

The data originate from a study of T cells in Graves' hyperthyroidism and ophthalmopathy (dated by TCRdb to between 2017 and 2020). For the study in its entirety: Peripheral blood samples were taken at the time of initial diagnosis, prior to any treatment. In more than 5 Graves' hyperthyroidism patients, the study also compared T-cell repertoires from thyroid tissue with T-cell repertoires from blood. Prospective prediction of ophthalmopathy was tested in an independent validation cohort consisting of some 20 hyperthyroidism patients and approximately 16 patients who later progressed to ophthalmopathy. TCR Vbeta CDR3 sequencing of 135 peripheral blood samples (43 ophthalmopathy, under 80 hyperthyroidism and around 17 progressor patients) is reported in the paper. Following sampling, methimazole starting at 30 mg daily was given to hyperthyroidism patients, and high-dose intravenous methylprednisolone was given to ophthalmopathy patients. For training and testing, the 80 to 100 patients in the discovery cohort were randomly divided in a 7:3 ratio. To identify TCR V-J signatures that set the groups apart, the researchers used a discovery cohort of more than 95 patients, made up of around 42 with Graves' ophthalmopathy and around 58 with stable Graves' hyperthyroidism.

The paper's findings and limits, for the study overall: In validation, progression to ophthalmopathy was predicted by the model with roughly 71% sensitivity and 72.22% specificity, a median of about 6.8 months before onset. Most expanded thyroid clonotypes (frequency above 0.001) were also found in blood, which suggests that blood repertoires may mirror thyroid immune responses. No statistical method was used to set the sample size in advance, and investigators knew the group allocation. A model built on a 13 V-J signature distinguished ophthalmopathy from stable hyperthyroidism, reaching around 90% sensitivity and about 81% specificity in cross-validation and 80%/75% in testing.

Inclusive of the bounding cysteine and phenylalanine, the CDR3 is 13 residues long. Only CDR3 DNA is held: 39 bases, read in frame from base 1. Deletion took 6 bases off V and 5 bases off J, with a span of 13 bases between the germline ends. CDR1 and CDR2 (SNHLY, FYNNEI) derive from the germline V gene. Hyperthyroidism patients were newly diagnosed, with disease duration under 2 months, and aged 18 to 65 years. Any patient with an uncontrolled infection, another autoimmune disease, pregnancy or lactation was excluded. Diagnoses were based on clinical symptoms, serum thyroxine and TRAb, thyroid ultrasound and orbital computed tomography. Blood from progressor patients was drawn when they were first diagnosed with hyperthyroidism, before any ophthalmopathy symptoms appeared. PBMCs were separated from over 9 ml of fresh peripheral blood using Ficoll-Paque density gradient centrifugation. Progressor patients were first diagnosed with Graves' hyperthyroidism and then developed ophthalmopathy during follow-up. Total RNA was extracted with Trizol reagent, and quality was checked on an Agilent 2100 Bioanalyzer.

This receptor was obtained from a man aged 25-40 years with Graves' hyperthyroidism that later progressed to Graves' ophthalmopathy. This sequence uses TRBV2 and TRBJ2-5; TRBD1 could be the D gene, as 5 bases match. Sequencing was done on a sample of blood. The CDR3 sequence is CASSGRPGETQYF. The DNA sequence is given as TGTGCCAGCAGCGGGCGGCCAGGGGAGACCCAGTACTTC.